This T cell receptor (beta chain) was found in a study of beta chain features in type 1 diabetes. Across the whole study: Cell yields, gender and age were comparable in patients and healthy donors.

Sequenced material consisted of expressed TCRB transcripts (all of the isolated RNA was reverse transcribed). The assay was immunoSEQ multiplex PCR, and TCRdb's table has in-frame clones only and misses some. The sample has over 300,000 clones; 7% to 9% are singletons. Stem cell-like memory, regulatory, central memory and naive CD4+ cells were sorted via CD45RO/CCR7/CD25/CD127/CD95/CD27. Trimming removed 6 bases from V and 7 bases from J; junction bases left unmatched: 14. CDR3 length equals 17 residues. Germline-derived CDR1 and CDR2 are MDHEN and SYDVKM. This clone was detected only a few times. Its matching antigen is unknown. Study-wide points: When VDJ junctions were examined, type 1 diabetes patients showed fewer insertions and more deletions. Compared with healthy donors, patients appeared to share more similar naive, central memory and regulatory TCRB repertoires.

Sequenced: central memory CD4+ T cells from blood. The chain recombines TRBV28 with TRBJ2-5; 13 positions match TRBD2. This receptor was taken from a woman younger than 35 in good health. The CDR3 sequence: CASSTSGRAGLRVTQYF. The CDR3 bases are TGTGCCAGCAGCACTAGCGGGAGGGCCGGTTTGCGCGTGACCCAGTACTTC.